This record covers a single TCR beta chain. The antigen is not known. The sample originates from a study of OX40 agonist ivuxolimab in advanced cancers. Study findings and constraints: On average, CD8+ T cells showed a greater number of expanded clones than CD4+.

Sequenced by immunoSEQ multiplex PCR; TCRdb stores in-frame clones only, minus some. Of more than 15,000 clones listed, 86% are singletons. CDR1 SGHVS and CDR2 FQNEAQ come from the germline V gene. Trimming removed 5 bases at V and 2 bases at J, with 12 bases between. This CDR3 spans 14 amino acids. The specimen was CD4+ or CD8+ T cells sorted from blood, collected in a trial of the OX40 agonist ivuxolimab. This receptor was taken from an adult with an advanced solid tumor such as melanoma, head and neck, liver or kidney cancer. The chain links TRBV7-8 to TRBJ2-5; D tentatively reads TRBD1 or TRBD2 (5 bases each). This chain's CDR3 is CASSPSGAQETQYF. The CDR3, as DNA: TGTGCCAGCAGCCCTTCCGGGGCACAAGAGACCCAGTACTTC.